The entry below describes one TCR beta chain. This record belongs to a study of shared clonotypes between healthy human individuals. Looking at the study overall: Each donor had three CD4 naive, three CD4 memory, two CD8 naive and one CD8 memory plate.

Generated by immunoSEQ multiplex PCR, the TCRdb table keeps only in-frame clones and is missing some. The sample has under 650,000 clones, 90% to 97% seen once; the top ten hold approximately 0.062%. V was pared by 0 bases and J by 2 bases, with 5 bases between. CDR3 length equals 14 residues. Germline V CDR1 and CDR2: KGHSH, LQKENI. The source material was naive CD4+ T cells sorted from blood. Subset specified: CD45RA+ positively selected. This chain links TRBV18 with TRBJ1-3; D is undetermined. The sequence came from a woman aged 25 to 39 in good health. CDR3 sequence: CASSPPSTGNTIYF. The CDR3 nucleotides read TGTGCCAGCTCACCACCGAGTACTGGAAACACCATATATTTT. Full variable domain (outside the CDR3, taken from reference TRBV18 and TRBJ1-3): NAGVMQNPRHLVRRRGQEARLRCSPMKGHSHVYWYRQLPEEGLKFMVYLQKENIIDESGMPKERFSAEFPKEGPSILRIQQVVRGDSAAYFCASSPPSTGNTIYFGEGSWLTVV.